The 18 T cell receptor beta chains listed next were all sequenced from one sample in a study of Ad26.COV2.S vaccination and SARS-CoV-2 variants. Measured with immunoSEQ multiplex PCR; TCRdb has only the in-frame clones, and not every one. Of around 310,000 clones in the sample, under 90% were seen once. The treatment: around 19 received Ad26.COV2.S at low or high dose, single or two shots; a few received placebo; per-sample allocation not given. On day 63 after the first injection, vaccine and placebo recipients gave samples. Source: peripheral blood, taken in a trial of Ad26.COV2.S vaccine versus placebo. These receptors all stem from a person between 18 and 60 years old who received the Ad26.COV2.S COVID-19 vaccine or a placebo.

The V gene is TRBV4-2, the J gene TRBJ2-1; D may match TRBD1 or TRBD2 (7 bases each). The germline V gene has CDR1 LGHNA and CDR2 YNFKEQ. The CDR3 length is 19 residues. Trimming pared 2 bases from V and 1 base from J, leaving 21 bases between. CDR3 nucleotides: TGTGCCAGCAGCCAATCTCAGGGGGGGGCTATAGATTCCTACAATGAGCAGTTCTTC. This gives the protein CASSQSQGGAIDSYNEQFF.

The chain recombines TRBV7-7 with TRBJ2-2; D is possibly TRBD1 (5 bases). CDR1 SSHAT and CDR2 FNYEAQ come from the germline V gene (reference sequence). The CDR3 is made up of 14 amino acids. V lost 4 bases to trimming and J lost 2 bases, with 8 bases between them. The CDR3 is CASSSRTNTGELFF. CDR3 nucleotides: TGTGCCAGCAGCTCGCGGACAAACACCGGGGAGCTGTTTTTT.

The chain couples TRBV27 to TRBJ2-7; 8 positions match TRBD2. The CDR3 is 16 residues long. After removal of 7 bases from V and 6 bases from J, the junction contained 17 bases not matched to a gene. In germline, CDR1 is MNHEY, CDR2 SMNVEV (reference sequence). Here the CDR3 DNA reads TGTGCCAGCACCCGGACTAGCCGACGACGGCCGGGCGAGCAGTACGTC. As protein: CASTRTSRRRPGEQYV.

This chain uses TRBV7-9 with TRBJ2-2; no clear D gene. The germline CDR1 and CDR2 sequences are SEHNR and FQNEAQ (reference sequence). With 0 bases removed from V and 7 bases from J, the gap between germline ends came to 15 bases. This CDR3 comprises 16 residues. The CDR3 nucleotides read TGTGCCAGCAGCTTAGCTTCCGGCATGGCCGGCGGGGAGCTGTTTTTT. Encoded protein: CASSLASGMAGGELFF.

The chain couples TRBV10-1 to TRBJ2-1, with 9 bases aligning to TRBD1. V lost 2 bases and J lost 6; bases outside the gene matches: 11. This CDR3 is built from 17 residues. From germline, CDR1 is WNHNN and CDR2 SYGVQD (reference sequence). The CDR3 is CASSETTGTGWVNEQFF. CDR3 DNA sequence: TGCGCCAGCAGTGAGACGACCGGGACAGGGTGGGTCAATGAGCAGTTCTTC.

This clone has a single count. The chain uses TRBV6-2 or TRBV6-3 and TRBJ1-2; 9 bases fit TRBD1. The V gene's germline CDR1 is MNHEY and CDR2 SVGEGT. V lost 6 bases to trimming and J lost 4 bases; unmatched junction nucleotides: 12. The CDR3 consists of 16 residues. The CDR3 protein is CASSDPGTGSRYGYTF. The CDR3 nucleotides are TGTGCCAGCAGCGACCCCGGGACAGGGAGCCGCTATGGCTACACCTTC.

The chain has TRBV4-3 and TRBJ1-1; D is possibly TRBD1 (5 bases). Trimming cost V 0 bases and J 4 bases, with 15 bases left between them. This CDR3 has 16 amino acids. Germline V CDR1 and CDR2: LGHNA, YSLEER. CDR3 sequence: CASSQDLGVGPTEAFF. The DNA of the CDR3 is TGCGCCAGCAGCCAAGATTTAGGGGTCGGGCCCACTGAAGCTTTCTTT.

Note on this clone: Other DNA sequences in the sample encode the same CDR3. CDR3 region: CASSQGQGAYNEQFF. The CDR3 region has the DNA TGCGCCAGCAGCCAAGGACAGGGGGCCTACAATGAGCAGTTCTTC. The rearrangement links TRBV4-3 to TRBJ2-1; TRBD1 aligns across 9 bases. This CDR3 is 15 amino acids long. V lost 1 base and J lost 2; bases outside the gene matches: 0. Germline V gene lookup returns CDR1 LGHNA and CDR2 YSLEER.

V gene TRBV19 combines with J gene TRBJ2-5, with a tentative D call TRBD2 (6 bases). V was trimmed by 6 bases and J by 2 bases, leaving 16 bases between them. Germline CDR1 LNHDA, CDR2 SQIVND (reference sequence). CDR3 length: 15 residues. The CDR3: CASRPEGLLQETQYF. Written as DNA, the CDR3 is TGTGCCAGTAGACCGGAGGGGTTATTGCAAGAGACCCAGTACTTC.

The chain employs TRBV6-5 and TRBJ1-1; D gene ambiguous. Germline-derived CDR1 and CDR2 are MNHEY and SVGAGI. This CDR3 spans 13 amino acids. V dropped 3 bases and J dropped 11 bases, with 16 bases sitting between them. This chain's CDR3 is CASSYSRAREAFF. DNA of the CDR3: TGTGCCAGCAGTTATTCAAGGGCCCGCGAGGCTTTCTTT.

The rearrangement uses TRBV25-1 and TRBJ2-3, with TRBD2 matching over 8 bases. The CDR3 loop spans 17 amino acids. J gave up 5 bases and V 5 bases, and 15 bases lay outside the gene matches. Germline CDR1 and CDR2: MGHDK and SYGVNS. CDR3 bases: TGTGCCAGCAGTCCGAACTCAGCGGGAGTCGGTGTAGATACGCAGTATTTT. Its protein product is CASSPNSAGVGVDTQYF. Using reference TRBV25-1 and TRBJ2-3 for the parts outside the CDR3, the full variable domain is EADIYQTPRYLVIGTGKKITLECSQTMGHDKMYWYQQDPGMELHLIHYSYGVNSTEKGDLSSESTVSRIRTEHFPLTLESARPSHTSQYLCASSPNSAGVGVDTQYFGPGTRLTVL.

The genes are TRBV27 and TRBJ2-3; D remains unclear. This CDR3 contains 18 residues. CDR1 MNHEY and CDR2 SMNVEV come from the germline V gene (reference sequence). The V end was cut by 4 bases, the J end by 1 base, with 21 bases between. The DNA for the CDR3 is TGTGCCAGCAGTTCCAACTCCTGGACCCGGTCCCGCACAGATACGCAGTATTTT. It codes for CASSSNSWTRSRTDTQYF.

This chain connects TRBV19 to TRBJ2-7; D may be TRBD2 (5 bases). V lost 3 bases and J lost 1, with 10 bases in between. In germline, CDR1 is LNHDA, CDR2 SQIVND (reference sequence). The CDR3 length is 14 residues. CDR3 DNA sequence: TGTGCCAGTAGTATTACTAGTACATCCTACGAGCAGTACGTC. It encodes CASSITSTSYEQYV.

The chain uses TRBV11-2 and TRBJ2-7; perhaps TRBD1 as D (5 bases). Trimming shortened V by 4 bases and J by 7 bases, and 8 bases separated the two germline ends. CDR3 length: 11 residues. CDR1 and CDR2 (germline): SGHAT, FQNNGV. DNA for the CDR3: TGTGCCAGCAGCTCAGGGATGGAGCAGTACGTC. It specifies CASSSGMEQYV.

V gene TRBV7-8 combines with J gene TRBJ2-2; 13 bases agree with TRBD2. The V segment lost 5 bases and the J segment 1 base; nucleotides outside the gene matches: 7. Germline V gene sequence: CDR1 SGHVS, CDR2 FQNEAQ. The CDR3 totals 18 residues. CDR3 sequence: CASSLRTSGSRNTGELFF. CDR3 bases: TGTGCCAGCAGCCTCCGGACTAGCGGGAGTAGGAACACCGGGGAGCTGTTTTTT. The full variable domain, with the rest looked up from reference TRBV7-8 and TRBJ2-2, is GAGVSQSPRYKVAKRGQDVALRCDPISGHVSLFWYQQALGQGPEFLTYFQNEAQLDKSGLPSDRFFAERPEGSVSTLKIQRTQQEDSAVYLCASSLRTSGSRNTGELFFGEGSRLTVL.

The chain employs TRBV6-5 and TRBJ1-4, with unresolved D. V lost 2 bases to trimming and J lost 5 bases, with 15 bases between them. The length of the CDR3 is 16 residues. CDR1 is MNHEY, CDR2 SVGAGI, per germline. The CDR3 sequence: CASSYRGWRKNEKLFF. The CDR3 DNA reads as TGTGCCAGCAGTTACCGCGGTTGGAGGAAGAATGAAAAACTGTTTTTT.

The chain links TRBV13 to TRBJ1-2, with 7 bases aligning to TRBD1. V lost 1 base, J lost 4 bases, and 9 bases stayed unmatched. CDR1 and CDR2 from the germline V gene are PRHDT and FYEKMQ (reference sequence). CDR3 size: 16 residues. CDR3 amino acids: CASSLALYGTAYGYTF. CDR3 DNA sequence: TGTGCCAGCAGCTTAGCGCTCTACGGGACAGCCTATGGCTACACCTTC.

V gene TRBV29-1 combines with J gene TRBJ2-7; 7 nucleotides line up with TRBD1. The trim removed 8 bases at V and 2 bases at J, leaving 12 bases unmatched. This CDR3 is built from 14 residues. Germline V CDR1 and CDR2: SQVTM, ANQGSEA. The CDR3 bases are TGCAGCATTGCTCCCCGGACAGGAACCTACGAGCAGTACTTC. Its translation is CSIAPRTGTYEQYF.